This passage covers 24 T cell receptor beta chains from one sample sequenced in a study of blood T cell repertoires in COVID-19. Assay: immunoSEQ multiplex PCR; the TCRdb copy retains only in-frame clones and omits some. The sample lists approximately 200,000 clones, roughly 80% occurring once. Input material: PBMCs or T cells enriched from blood (not recorded which). Receptors originate from a man between 60 and 75 years old who had recovered from COVID-19.

This clone showed up just a few times. The chain combines TRBV7-2 with TRBJ2-3; 9 bases agree with TRBD2. The ends lost 6 bases at V and 2 bases at J; junction bases unmatched: 12. This CDR3 contains 17 residues. From germline, CDR1 is SGHTA and CDR2 FQGNSA. The CDR3 protein is CASSLNVGLAYTDTQYF. In nucleotides, the CDR3 is TGTGCCAGCAGTCTAAACGTAGGACTAGCGTACACAGATACGCAGTATTTT.

About this clone itself: The sample holds other DNA sequences that translate to the same CDR3. J is TRBJ2-3 and V is TRBV7-2, with 9 bases aligning to TRBD2. V gave up 1 base and J gave up 9 bases; unmatched junction bases: 11. Germline CDR1 reads SGHTA; CDR2 reads FQGNSA. This CDR3 has 16 residues. In DNA, the CDR3 is TGTGCCAGCAGCTTAGGTTTAGCGGGGGCCCGGAAGACGCAGTATTTT. This codes for CASSLGLAGARKTQYF.

This clone was detected once. V gene TRBV19 combines with J gene TRBJ2-3; D is unclear. Trimming shortened V by 5 bases and J by 0 bases, and 6 bases separated the two germline ends. The CDR3 loop spans 13 amino acids. CDR1 is LNHDA, CDR2 SQIVND, per germline (reference sequence). CDR3 nucleotides: TGTGCCAGTAGTCCAGTGAGCACAGATACGCAGTATTTT. Translated: CASSPVSTDTQYF.

The chain combines TRBV5-5 with TRBJ1-3; 8 bases fit TRBD1. This CDR3 spans 15 amino acids. The V and J ends lost 4 bases and 8 bases, in that order; junction bases with no gene match: 11. Germline lookup yields CDR1 SGHKS and CDR2 YYEKEE (reference sequence). DNA of the CDR3: TGTGCCAGCAGCCACCGGCAGGGGGCTGGTGACACCATATATTTT. As protein: CASSHRQGAGDTIYF.

The J gene is TRBJ2-1, the V gene TRBV4-2, with 11 positions matching TRBD2. The CDR3 spans 16 residues. The germline V gene has CDR1 LGHNA and CDR2 YNFKEQ. Trimming at V came to 1 base and at J to 7 bases, leaving 6 bases not matched to a gene. CDR3 DNA: TGTGCCAGCAGCCAAGGAGGCCTAGCGGGGGGAAATGAGCAGTTCTTC. Translating gives CASSQGGLAGGNEQFF.

This chain joins TRBV7-9 and TRBJ1-2; maybe TRBD1 (6 bases). CDR3 length: 17 residues. With 3 bases removed from V and 8 bases from J, the gap between germline ends came to 25 bases. CDR1 SEHNR and CDR2 FQNEAQ come from the germline V gene (reference sequence). The CDR3 coding sequence is TGTGCCAGCAGCTTCGGGCATGTGGGGACAAAAACCGGGGGCTACACCTTC. Its translation is CASSFGHVGTKTGGYTF.

The chain links TRBV4-3 to TRBJ1-5; 8 positions match TRBD1. This CDR3 spans 16 amino acids. Losses at the gene ends were 0 bases for V and 2 bases for J; bases not matched to a gene: 3. Germline CDR1 and CDR2: LGHNA and YSLEER. The CDR3 DNA reads as TGCGCCAGCAGCCAAGATTCGACAGGGGGCAATCAGCCCCAGCATTTT. It translates to CASSQDSTGGNQPQHF.

V usage is TRBV6-1 and J usage is TRBJ1-1; 7 bases are shared with TRBD1. This CDR3 region has 15 residues. The germline gives CDR1 MNHNS, CDR2 SASEGT. J was trimmed by 1 base and V by 3 bases; bases with no gene match: 5. Here the CDR3 DNA reads TGTGCCAGCAGTGACCCGGGACAGCAGAACACTGAAGCTTTCTTT. Its translation: CASSDPGQQNTEAFF.

This chain joins TRBV27 and TRBJ1-5; TRBD1 agrees at 7 bases. Germline V CDR1 and CDR2: MNHEY, SMNVEV (reference sequence). V shed 5 bases and J 2 bases; nucleotides not matched to a gene: 9. The length of the CDR3 is 16 residues. The CDR3, as DNA: TGTGCCAGCAGTCTACACCGCGACAGGGGCAATCAGCCCCAGCATTTT. It specifies CASSLHRDRGNQPQHF.

The chain carries TRBV10-3 and TRBJ2-5; 9 bases map to TRBD1. Germline-derived CDR1 and CDR2 are ENHRY and SYGVKD. Trimming at V came to 3 bases and at J to 9 bases, leaving 14 bases not matched to a gene. The CDR3 covers 16 residues. The CDR3 DNA is TGTGCCATCAGTGACCCGGGACAGGGACGTTCGGGGGCCCAGTACTTC. As protein: CAISDPGQGRSGAQYF.

The chain couples TRBV7-2 to TRBJ2-1; D is unresolved. The CDR3 consists of 13 residues. Trimming removed 0 bases from V and 7 bases from J, with 7 bases in between. Per the germline V gene, CDR1 is SGHTA and CDR2 is FQGNSA. The CDR3 nucleotides read TGTGCCAGCAGCTTAGCAGTCGGGAATGAGCAGTTCTTC. Amino acids: CASSLAVGNEQFF.

In regard to this clone: The identical CDR3 is also encoded by other nucleotide sequences in the sample. This chain links TRBV12-3 or TRBV12-4 with TRBJ1-1; D gene unclear. The CDR3 sequence is 13 residues long. V was trimmed by 2 bases and J by 0 bases, leaving 4 bases between them. The CDR3 bases are TGTGCCAGCAGTTTATCTGTGAACACTGAAGCTTTCTTT. It yields the protein CASSLSVNTEAFF.

In its sample, this clone was seen once. V is TRBV11-2 and J is TRBJ2-1; D perhaps matches TRBD1 (5 bases). V lost 5 bases to trimming and J lost 9 bases, with 14 bases between them. CDR1 is SGHAT, CDR2 FQNNGV, per germline. The CDR3 is made up of 13 amino acids. CDR3 protein: CASSQRAGSEQFF. CDR3 coding DNA: TGTGCCAGCAGCCAAAGAGCAGGGTCTGAGCAGTTCTTC.

The rearrangement uses TRBV4-3 and TRBJ1-5, with D possibly matching TRBD1 (6 bases). V was shortened by 0 bases and J by 4 bases, with 10 bases between the two germline ends. The CDR3 is 15 residues long. Germline V CDR1 and CDR2: LGHNA, YSLEER. DNA for the CDR3: TGCGCCAGCAGCCAAGACAGGGGTAAAAATCAGCCCCAGCATTTT. Its protein product is CASSQDRGKNQPQHF.

The chain is built from TRBV29-1 and TRBJ1-1, with 9 positions matching TRBD1. The CDR3 totals 15 residues. CDR1 SQVTM and CDR2 ANQGSEA come from the germline V gene. V shed 1 base, J shed 4 bases, and the junction held 7 bases outside the gene matches. CDR3 in DNA: TGCAGCGTTGAAGGTATGGGACAGGGCAGCACTGAAGCTTTCTTT. Its translation is CSVEGMGQGSTEAFF.

The J gene is TRBJ2-1, the V gene TRBV4-3, with 14 bases fitting TRBD2. CDR3 length: 18 amino acids. Per the germline V gene, CDR1 is LGHNA and CDR2 is YSLEER. After removal of 4 bases from V and 0 bases from J, the junction contained 5 bases not matched to a gene. The CDR3 reads CASSPGLAGGLSYNEQFF. In DNA form, the CDR3 reads TGCGCCAGCAGCCCTGGACTAGCGGGGGGCCTCTCCTACAATGAGCAGTTCTTC.

This clone showed up many times. V usage is TRBV2 and J usage is TRBJ1-3; D ambiguous. CDR3 length: 16 residues. The V end was cut by 4 bases, the J end by 0 bases, with 13 bases between. Per germline, CDR1 SNHLY and CDR2 FYNNEI. The CDR3 loop reads CASSGVLTSSGNTIYF. DNA of the CDR3: TGTGCCAGCAGTGGAGTGCTGACTAGCTCTGGAAACACCATATATTTT.

This chain connects TRBV18 to TRBJ1-3; 8 nucleotides line up with TRBD1. Germline-derived CDR1 and CDR2 are KGHSH and LQKENI. This CDR3 is built from 18 residues. With V trimmed by 1 base and J by 2 bases, 10 bases remained unmatched. The CDR3 loop is CASSPLGRGRGPGNTIYF. CDR3 nucleotides: TGTGCCAGCTCACCACTCGGCAGGGGGCGCGGGCCTGGAAACACCATATATTTT.

The V call is TRBV20-1, the J call TRBJ1-5; no definite D call. The CDR3 is made up of 13 amino acids. Germline lookup yields CDR1 DFQATT and CDR2 SNEGSKA (reference sequence). Trimming stripped 3 bases from V and 6 bases from J, with 12 bases between. CDR3: CSASSSSLQPQHF. As DNA, the CDR3 is TGCAGTGCTAGTTCCTCGAGCCTTCAGCCCCAGCATTTT.

The rearrangement joins TRBV13 to TRBJ1-2; 8 bases are shared with TRBD1. V lost 5 bases and J lost 0; bases outside the gene matches: 8. Germline lookup yields CDR1 PRHDT and CDR2 FYEKMQ (reference sequence). The CDR3 has 16 residues. CDR3 coding DNA: TGTGCCAGCAGCGTTGACCGGGACAGGACTAACTATGGCTACACCTTC. Its translation: CASSVDRDRTNYGYTF. Based on the CDR3 plus reference TRBV13 and TRBJ1-2, the full variable domain is AAGVIQSPRHLIKEKRETATLKCYPIPRHDTVYWYQQGPGQDPQFLISFYEKMQSDKGSIPDRFSAQQFSDYHSELNMSSLELGDSALYFCASSVDRDRTNYGYTFGSGTRLTVV.

V gene TRBV4-2 combines with J gene TRBJ2-5; possibly TRBD2 for D (5 bases). The germline V gene encodes CDR1 LGHNA and CDR2 YNFKEQ. CDR3 size: 14 residues. V lost 0 bases, J lost 5 bases, and 10 bases lay in between. The CDR3 DNA is TGTGCCAGCAGCCAAGATACCCGGAGGGAGACCCAGTACTTC. Translation gives CASSQDTRRETQYF.

CDR3 amino acids: CASRLALDYGYTF. DNA for the CDR3: TGCGCCAGCAGGCTGGCCCTGGACTATGGCTACACCTTC. The chain carries TRBV5-1 and TRBJ1-2; D is unclear. CDR3 length: 13 amino acids. Trimming cost V 5 bases and J 3 bases, with 11 bases left between them. Germline CDR1 reads SGHRS; CDR2 reads YFSETQ.

J is TRBJ2-1 and V is TRBV2; 9 nucleotides match TRBD1. This CDR3 spans 13 amino acids. Trimming took 9 bases from V and 2 from J; bases not matched to a gene: 2. The V gene's germline CDR1 is SNHLY and CDR2 FYNNEI. The CDR3 DNA sequence: TGTGCCAGACGGACAGGGGCCTACAATGAGCAGTTCTTC. This codes for CARRTGAYNEQFF.

CDR3 bases: TGTGCCAGCTCACCACCTAGCGGGGAGCTGTTTTTT. Translating it yields CASSPPSGELFF. J is TRBJ2-2 and V is TRBV18, with D uncertain. Germline V gene sequence: CDR1 KGHSH, CDR2 LQKENI. This CDR3 comprises 12 residues. V dropped 0 bases and J dropped 7 bases, with 3 bases sitting between them. The whole variable domain, remainder taken from reference TRBV18 and TRBJ2-2, is NAGVMQNPRHLVRRRGQEARLRCSPMKGHSHVYWYRQLPEEGLKFMVYLQKENIIDESGMPKERFSAEFPKEGPSILRIQQVVRGDSAAYFCASSPPSGELFFGEGSRLTVL.